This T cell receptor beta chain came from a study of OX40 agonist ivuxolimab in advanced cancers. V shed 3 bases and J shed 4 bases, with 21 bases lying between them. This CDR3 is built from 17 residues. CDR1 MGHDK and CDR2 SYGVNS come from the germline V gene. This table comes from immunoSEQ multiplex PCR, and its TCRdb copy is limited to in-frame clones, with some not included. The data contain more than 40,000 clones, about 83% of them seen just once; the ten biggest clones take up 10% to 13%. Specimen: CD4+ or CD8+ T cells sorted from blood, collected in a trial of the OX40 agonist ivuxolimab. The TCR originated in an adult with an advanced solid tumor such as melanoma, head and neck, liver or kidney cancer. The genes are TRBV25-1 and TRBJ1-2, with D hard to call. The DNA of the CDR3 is TGTGCCAGCAGTGATCTACTCCCCTTTGGTCCCGCCTATGGCTACACCTTC. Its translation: CASSDLLPFGPAYGYTF.